These 17 T cell receptor beta chains share one sample of origin, sequenced in a study of blood T cell repertoires in COVID-19. Profiling relied on immunoSEQ multiplex PCR, and the TCRdb table lists in-frame clones only, not all of them. The table lists around 310,000 clones, around nine tenths of them singletons. Sequencing was performed on PBMCs or T cells enriched from blood (not recorded which). These receptors were taken from a woman in her 30s who had recovered from COVID-19.

This clone was seen a single time. V usage is TRBV7-2 and J usage is TRBJ2-1, with TRBD2 matching over 7 bases. Germline V gene lookup returns CDR1 SGHTA and CDR2 FQGNSA. J was trimmed by 8 bases and V by 2 bases; bases with no gene match: 6. The CDR3 is made up of 14 amino acids. The CDR3 nucleotides are TGTGCCAGCAGCTTAACGGGGGGAGGTTATGAGCAGTTCTTC. It specifies CASSLTGGGYEQFF.

This clone came up once. J is TRBJ2-1 and V is TRBV6-5; perhaps TRBD2 as D (6 bases). V was shortened by 1 base and J by 9 bases, with 19 bases between the two germline ends. The V gene's germline CDR1 is MNHEY and CDR2 SVGAGI. The CDR3 is 16 amino acids. Written as DNA, the CDR3 is TGTGCCAGCAGTTACTTGGCGGGACCCGTCGGGGGTGAGCAGTTCTTC. The encoded protein is CASSYLAGPVGGEQFF.

The chain is built from TRBV4-1 and TRBJ2-3; 14 nucleotides line up with TRBD2. The germline V gene encodes CDR1 MGHRA and CDR2 YSYEKL. After removal of 4 bases from V and 4 bases from J, the junction contained 7 bases not matched to a gene. The CDR3 sequence is 17 residues long. The CDR3 DNA reads TGCGCCAGCAGCCGGGGGACTAGCGGGAGTATCTCAGATACGCAGTATTTT. This codes for CASSRGTSGSISDTQYF.

The chain combines TRBV29-1 with TRBJ2-7, with D unclear. CDR3 size: 11 residues. Trimming pared 4 bases from V and 4 bases from J, leaving 8 bases between. Germline assignment: CDR1 SQVTM and CDR2 ANQGSEA. This CDR3 is CSVGLDYEQYF. CDR3 nucleotides: TGCAGCGTTGGTTTAGATTACGAGCAGTACTTC.

The gene calls are TRBV7-2 and TRBJ2-3, with 12 bases aligning to TRBD2. This CDR3 is 16 amino acids long. Germline CDR1 and CDR2: SGHTA and FQGNSA. With V trimmed by 2 bases and J by 5 bases, 5 bases remained unmatched. The CDR3 protein is CASSLLAGGPQDTQYF. The CDR3 DNA reads TGTGCCAGCAGCTTACTAGCGGGAGGGCCACAAGATACGCAGTATTTT.

With regard to this clone: This specimen includes other DNA sequences encoding the same CDR3. The rearrangement joins TRBV27 to TRBJ2-7; D remains ambiguous. The V end was cut by 5 bases, the J end by 0 bases, with 8 bases between. CDR1 and CDR2 (germline): MNHEY, SMNVEV (reference sequence). This CDR3 is 13 amino acids long. CDR3 coding DNA: TGTGCCAGCAGTCCCTCCCCCTCCTACGAGCAGTACTTC. The encoded protein is CASSPSPSYEQYF.

The chain carries TRBV7-2 and TRBJ2-7, with 9 positions matching TRBD2. Germline V gene sequence: CDR1 SGHTA, CDR2 FQGNSA. The J segment lost 5 bases and the V segment lost 1 base, leaving 6 bases of the junction unmatched. The CDR3 contains 15 residues. The CDR3 protein is CASSLVAGERDEQYF. CDR3 nucleotide sequence: TGTGCCAGCAGCTTAGTAGCGGGAGAGAGGGACGAGCAGTACTTC. The full variable domain, in which reference TRBV7-2 and TRBJ2-7 provide the parts outside the CDR3, is GAGVSQSPSNKVTEKGKDVELRCDPISGHTALYWYRQSLGQGLEFLIYFQGNSAPDKSGLPSDRFSAERTGGSVSTLTIQRTQQEDSAVYLCASSLVAGERDEQYFGPGTRLTVT.

V gene TRBV11-1 combines with J gene TRBJ1-1; 8 nucleotides line up with TRBD1. The germline gives CDR1 SGHAT, CDR2 FQDESV (reference sequence). This CDR3 is built from 13 residues. V was clipped by 4 bases and J by 3 bases; unmatched bases: 1. CDR3 region: CASSSQGDTEAFF. The CDR3 bases are TGTGCCAGCAGCTCACAGGGGGACACTGAAGCTTTCTTT.

J is TRBJ2-6 and V is TRBV29-1, with TRBD1 matching over 8 bases. V shed 6 bases, J shed 11 bases, and the junction held 12 bases outside the gene matches. Germline-derived CDR1 and CDR2 are SQVTM and ANQGSEA. The CDR3 extends over 14 amino acids. DNA of the CDR3: TGCAGCGTCACGACCGACAGGGGCCTGCACGTCCTGACTTTC. Its protein is CSVTTDRGLHVLTF.

The J gene is TRBJ1-1, the V gene TRBV29-1, with D unclear. V lost 3 bases to trimming and J lost 0 bases, with 8 bases between them. CDR1 and CDR2 (germline): SQVTM, ANQGSEA. The CDR3 loop spans 13 amino acids. The CDR3 here is CSVEGSLNTEAFF. In DNA form, the CDR3 reads TGCAGCGTTGAGGGCAGCTTGAACACTGAAGCTTTCTTT. The full variable domain, in which reference TRBV29-1 and TRBJ1-1 provide the parts outside the CDR3, is SAVISQKPSRDICQRGTSLTIQCQVDSQVTMMFWYRQQPGQSLTLIATANQGSEATYESGFVIDKFPISRPNLTFSTLTVSNMSPEDSSIYLCSVEGSLNTEAFFGQGTRLTVV.

The chain joins TRBV7-8 to TRBJ2-4, with D unresolved. The germline V gene encodes CDR1 SGHVS and CDR2 FQNEAQ. V lost 5 bases to trimming and J lost 7 bases, with 12 bases between them. The CDR3 spans 13 residues. The CDR3 loop is CASSRPPPNIQYF. In nucleotides, the CDR3 is TGTGCCAGCAGCCGCCCTCCCCCTAACATTCAGTACTTC.

V gene TRBV2 combines with J gene TRBJ2-7; the match to TRBD1 covers 10 bases. The CDR3 length is 16 residues. Germline CDR1 SNHLY, CDR2 FYNNEI. Trimming cost V 5 bases and J 2 bases; bases outside gene matches: 9. The CDR3 nucleotides read TGTGCCAGCAGTTCTCTCCTCGGACAGGGGGCCTACGAGCAGTACTTC. Translating gives CASSSLLGQGAYEQYF.

The V call is TRBV27, the J call TRBJ2-7; the match to TRBD1 covers 9 bases. With V trimmed by 3 bases and J by 4 bases, 10 bases remained unmatched. This CDR3 comprises 16 residues. The germline gives CDR1 MNHEY, CDR2 SMNVEV (reference sequence). The CDR3 spells CASSFQLGQGIYEQYF. CDR3 DNA: TGTGCCAGCAGTTTTCAGCTGGGACAGGGAATTTACGAGCAGTACTTC.

The chain combines TRBV29-1 with TRBJ2-7; TRBD1 matches 7 bases. V gave up 5 bases and J gave up 2 bases; unmatched junction bases: 12. CDR1 SQVTM and CDR2 ANQGSEA come from the germline V gene. The CDR3 is 15 residues long. The CDR3 protein is CSVKLYPGQPYEQYF. The CDR3, as DNA: TGCAGCGTTAAGTTATACCCGGGACAGCCCTACGAGCAGTACTTC.

V usage is TRBV7-2 and J usage is TRBJ2-1; weak D call: TRBD1 (5 bases). The CDR3 totals 17 residues. Trimming pared 5 bases from V and 4 bases from J, leaving 21 bases between. CDR1 SGHTA and CDR2 FQGNSA come from the germline V gene. This CDR3 reads CASSPRVGMSVYNEQFF. For the CDR3, the DNA is TGTGCCAGCAGCCCCAGGGTTGGTATGAGCGTATACAATGAGCAGTTCTTC.

This chain connects TRBV16 to TRBJ2-1; D not certain. CDR1 KGHSY and CDR2 FQNENV come from the germline V gene. With 4 bases removed from V and 0 bases from J, the gap between germline ends came to 7 bases. The CDR3 is 14 amino acids. The CDR3 here is CASSLVFSYNEQFF. DNA of the CDR3: TGTGCCAGCAGCCTTGTATTCTCCTACAATGAGCAGTTCTTC.

V and J are TRBV4-1 and TRBJ1-4, with 8 bases aligning to TRBD1. The ends lost 1 base at V and 5 bases at J; junction bases unmatched: 6. Looked up from germline, CDR1 is MGHRA and CDR2 is YSYEKL. The CDR3 totals 16 residues. The CDR3 DNA reads TGCGCCAGCAGCCAAGTTGGTCAGGGGGCGAATGAAAAACTGTTTTTT. Translation: CASSQVGQGANEKLFF.